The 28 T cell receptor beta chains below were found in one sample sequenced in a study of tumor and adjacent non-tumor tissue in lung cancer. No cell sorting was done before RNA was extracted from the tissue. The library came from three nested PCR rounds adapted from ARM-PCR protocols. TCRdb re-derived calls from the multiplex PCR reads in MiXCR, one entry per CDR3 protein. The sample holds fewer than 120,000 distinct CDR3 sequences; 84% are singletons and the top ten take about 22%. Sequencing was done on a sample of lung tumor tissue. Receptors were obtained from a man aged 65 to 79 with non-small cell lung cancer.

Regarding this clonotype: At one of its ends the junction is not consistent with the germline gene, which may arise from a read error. This CDR3 is CANSLDSQSRELLF. Written as DNA, the CDR3 is TGTGCCAACAGCCTGGACAGTCAGTCCCGGGAGCTGCTTTTT. The chain carries TRBV11-2 and TRBJ2-2; tentatively, D is TRBD1 or TRBD2 (6 bases each). This CDR3 is built from 14 residues. Germline CDR1 SGHAT, CDR2 FQNNGV. The full variable domain, in which reference TRBV11-2 and TRBJ2-2 provide the parts outside the CDR3, is EAGVAQSPRYKIIEKRQSVAFWCNPISGHATLYWYQQILGQGPKLLIQFQNNGVVDDSQLPKDRFSAERLKGVDSTLKIQPAKLEDSAVYLCANSLDSQSRELLFGEGSRLTVL.

CDR3 bases: TGTGCCAGCAACCTCTTTGAGTACCAAGAGACCCAGTACTTC. Amino acid sequence: CASNLFEYQETQYF. The rearrangement joins TRBV12-3 or TRBV12-4 to TRBJ2-5; D remains ambiguous. V was cut by 7 bases and J by 0 bases, with 12 bases left in between. The CDR3 contains 14 residues.

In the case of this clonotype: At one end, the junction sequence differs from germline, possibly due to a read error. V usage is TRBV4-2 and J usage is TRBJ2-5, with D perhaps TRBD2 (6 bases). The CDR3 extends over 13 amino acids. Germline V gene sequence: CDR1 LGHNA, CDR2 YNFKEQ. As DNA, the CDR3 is TGTGCCAGCAGCGTTCGATGGGGGGAGAGCCAATGCTTC. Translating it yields CASSVRWGESQCF.

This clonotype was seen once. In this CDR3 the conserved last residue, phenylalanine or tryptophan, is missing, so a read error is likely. This CDR3 is CASSPKRGRGYTS. The CDR3 DNA sequence: TGCGCCAGCAGCCCAAAGAGGGGCAGAGGCTACACCTCC. The chain employs TRBV4-1 and TRBJ1-2, with TRBD1 as a possible D gene (5 bases). CDR3 length: 13 amino acids. Trimming left V 4 bases short and J 8 bases short, with 14 bases between. Germline loops: CDR1 MGHRA, CDR2 YSYEKL.

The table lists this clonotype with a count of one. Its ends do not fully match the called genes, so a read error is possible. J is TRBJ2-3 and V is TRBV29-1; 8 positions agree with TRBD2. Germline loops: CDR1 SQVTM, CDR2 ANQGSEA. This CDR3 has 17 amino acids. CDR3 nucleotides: TGCAGTGTTGAAGTTTACCTGACCAGCGGGAGCACACATACGCAGTATTTT. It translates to CSVEVYLTSGSTHTQYF.

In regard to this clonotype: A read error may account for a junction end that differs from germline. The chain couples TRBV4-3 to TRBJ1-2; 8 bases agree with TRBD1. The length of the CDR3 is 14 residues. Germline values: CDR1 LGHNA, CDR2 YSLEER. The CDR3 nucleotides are TGCACCAGCAGCCAATACCTCGGGACAGGACGCTTCACCTTC. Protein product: CTSSQYLGTGRFTF.

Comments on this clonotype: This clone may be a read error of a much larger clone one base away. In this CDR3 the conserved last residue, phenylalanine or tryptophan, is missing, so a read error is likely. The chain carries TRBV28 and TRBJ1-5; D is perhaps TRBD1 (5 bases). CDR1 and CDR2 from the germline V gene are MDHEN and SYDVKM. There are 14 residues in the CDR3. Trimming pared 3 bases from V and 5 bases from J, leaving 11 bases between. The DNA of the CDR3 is TGTGCCAGCAGTTTCCCTGACAGCTATCAGCCCCAGCATTAT. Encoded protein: CASSFPDSYQPQHY.

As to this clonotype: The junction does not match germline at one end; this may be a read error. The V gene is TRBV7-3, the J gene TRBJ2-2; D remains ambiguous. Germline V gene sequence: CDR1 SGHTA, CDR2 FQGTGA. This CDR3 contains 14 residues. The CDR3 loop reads CASSLFSNTWELFF. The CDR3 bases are TGTGCCAGCAGCTTATTTTCGAACACCTGGGAGCTGTTTTTT.

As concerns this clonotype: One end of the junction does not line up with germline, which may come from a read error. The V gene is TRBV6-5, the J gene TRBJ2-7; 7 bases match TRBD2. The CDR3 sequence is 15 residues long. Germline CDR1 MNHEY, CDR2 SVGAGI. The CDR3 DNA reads TGTGCCAGCAGCCATACTTGCGGGAGCTCCTACGAGCAGTATTTC. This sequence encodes CASSHTCGSSYEQYF.

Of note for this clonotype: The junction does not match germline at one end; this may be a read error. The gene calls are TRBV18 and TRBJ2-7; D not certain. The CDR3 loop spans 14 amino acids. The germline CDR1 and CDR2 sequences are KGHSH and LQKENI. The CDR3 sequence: CASSQLDGSYVHYF. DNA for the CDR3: TGTGCCAGTTCACAACTCGACGGCTCCTACGTGCATTACTTC.

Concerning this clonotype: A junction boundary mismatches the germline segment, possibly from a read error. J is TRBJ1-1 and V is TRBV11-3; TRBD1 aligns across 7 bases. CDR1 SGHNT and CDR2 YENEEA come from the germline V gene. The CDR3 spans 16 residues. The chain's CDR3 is CASSLKTGWINSEAFF. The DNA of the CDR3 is TGTGCCAGCAGCTTAAAGACAGGGTGGATAAACAGTGAAGCCTTCTTT.

CDR3 sequence reads: CASSSPWDHSNQPQHF. The CDR3 DNA reads as TGTGCCAGCAGCTCCCCTTGGGACCATAGCAATCAGCCCCAGCATTTT. The chain employs TRBV7-3 and TRBJ1-5, with D maybe TRBD1 (5 bases). The V and J ends lost 4 bases and 0 bases respectively, with 13 bases between them. CDR1 is SGHTA and CDR2 is FQGTGA in the germline V gene. The CDR3 has 16 residues.

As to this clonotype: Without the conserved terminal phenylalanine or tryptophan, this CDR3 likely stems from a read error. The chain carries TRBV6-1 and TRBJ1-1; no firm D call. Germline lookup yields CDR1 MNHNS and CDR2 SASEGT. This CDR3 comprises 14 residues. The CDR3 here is CASTEGRQHTEAFI. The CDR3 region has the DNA TGTGCCAGCACTGAAGGTCGGCAGCACACTGAAGCTTTCATT.

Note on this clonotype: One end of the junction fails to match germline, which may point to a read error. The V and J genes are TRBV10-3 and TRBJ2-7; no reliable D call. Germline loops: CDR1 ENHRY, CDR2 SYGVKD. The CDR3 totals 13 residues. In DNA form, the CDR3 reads TGTGCCAACAGTCCAGTGCTCGCCCACGAGCAGTACTTC. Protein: CANSPVLAHEQYF.

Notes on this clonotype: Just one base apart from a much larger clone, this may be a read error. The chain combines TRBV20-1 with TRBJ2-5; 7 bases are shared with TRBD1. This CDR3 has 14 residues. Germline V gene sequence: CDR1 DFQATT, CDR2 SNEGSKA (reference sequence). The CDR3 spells CGAHRAGGDETQYF. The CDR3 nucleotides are TGCGGTGCTCACCGGGCAGGGGGTGACGAGACCCAGTACTTC.

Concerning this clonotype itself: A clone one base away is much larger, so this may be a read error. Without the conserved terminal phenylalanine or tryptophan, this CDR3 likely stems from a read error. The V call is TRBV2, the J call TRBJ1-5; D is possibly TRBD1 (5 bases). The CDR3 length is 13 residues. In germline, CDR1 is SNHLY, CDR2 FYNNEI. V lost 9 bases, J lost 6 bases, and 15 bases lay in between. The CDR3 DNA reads TGTGCCAGTACAGAGGTGAGGGGTCAGCCCCAGCATTCT. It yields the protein CASTEVRGQPQHS.

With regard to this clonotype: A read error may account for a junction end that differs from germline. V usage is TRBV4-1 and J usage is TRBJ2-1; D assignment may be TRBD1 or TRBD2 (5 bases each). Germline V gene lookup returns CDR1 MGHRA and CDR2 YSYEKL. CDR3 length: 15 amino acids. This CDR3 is CTSSLGSSGRNEQFF. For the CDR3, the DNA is TGCACCAGCAGCCTAGGGAGTTCAGGGCGGAATGAGCAATTCTTC.

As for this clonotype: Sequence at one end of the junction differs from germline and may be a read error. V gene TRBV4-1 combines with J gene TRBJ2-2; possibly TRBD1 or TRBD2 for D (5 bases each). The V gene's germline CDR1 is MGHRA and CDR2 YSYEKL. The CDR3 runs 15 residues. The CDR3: CASSQRQMNTGEMFF. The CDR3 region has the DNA TGCGCCAGCAGCCAGCGACAGATGAACACCGGGGAGATGTTTTTT.

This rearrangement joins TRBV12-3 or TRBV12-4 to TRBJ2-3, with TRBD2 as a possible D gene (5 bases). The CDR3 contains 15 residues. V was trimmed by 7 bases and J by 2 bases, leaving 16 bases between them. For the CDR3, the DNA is TGTGCCAGCAATTTTTACGGGGAGTTCACAGATACGCAGTATTTT. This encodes CASNFYGEFTDTQYF.

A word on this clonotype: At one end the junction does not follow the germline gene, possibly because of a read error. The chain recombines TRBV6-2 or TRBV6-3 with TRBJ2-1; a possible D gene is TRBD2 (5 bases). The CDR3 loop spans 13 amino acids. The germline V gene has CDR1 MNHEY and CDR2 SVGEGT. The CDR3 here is CASNRGGYNGECF. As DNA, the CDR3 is TGTGCCAGCAACAGAGGCGGTTACAATGGGGAGTGCTTC.

The CDR3 protein is CARSLGGANEKLFF. The CDR3 DNA follows: TGTGCAAGAAGTCTGGGGGGGGCTAATGAAAAACTGTTTTTT. The rearrangement uses TRBV6-6 and TRBJ1-4, with a weak D call TRBD1 (5 bases). There are 14 residues in the CDR3. Germline V CDR1 and CDR2: MNHNY, SVGAGI (reference sequence).

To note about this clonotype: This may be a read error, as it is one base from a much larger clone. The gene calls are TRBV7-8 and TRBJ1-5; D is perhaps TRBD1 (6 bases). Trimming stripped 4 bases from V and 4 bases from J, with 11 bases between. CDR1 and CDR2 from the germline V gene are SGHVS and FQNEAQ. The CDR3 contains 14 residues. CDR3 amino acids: CASSYGTLNQPQHF. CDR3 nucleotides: TGTGCCAGCAGCTACGGGACACTTAATCAGCCCCAGCATTTT.

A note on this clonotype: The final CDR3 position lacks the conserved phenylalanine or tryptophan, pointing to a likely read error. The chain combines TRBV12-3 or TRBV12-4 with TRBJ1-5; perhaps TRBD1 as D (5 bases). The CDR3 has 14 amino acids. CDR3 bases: TGTGCCAGCAGTGGACGCAGGGAAGATCAGCACCAGCATTTA. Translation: CASSGRREDQHQHL.

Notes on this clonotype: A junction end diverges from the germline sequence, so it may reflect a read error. This chain's CDR3 is CASNYGKSGNTIYF. CDR3 DNA sequence: TGTGCCAGCAACTACGGGAAATCCGGAAACACTATATATTTT. The V gene is TRBV6-5, the J gene TRBJ1-3; no firm D call. Germline CDR1 is MNHEY and CDR2 is SVGAGI. The CDR3 is 14 amino acids.

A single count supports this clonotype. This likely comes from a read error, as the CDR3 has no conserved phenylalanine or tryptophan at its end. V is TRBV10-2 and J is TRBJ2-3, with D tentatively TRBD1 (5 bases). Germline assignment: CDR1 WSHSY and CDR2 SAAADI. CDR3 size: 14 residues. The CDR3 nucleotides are TGCGCCAGCAGTGATCTGGGGCGCACAGATATGCAGTATCTT. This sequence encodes CASSDLGRTDMQYL.

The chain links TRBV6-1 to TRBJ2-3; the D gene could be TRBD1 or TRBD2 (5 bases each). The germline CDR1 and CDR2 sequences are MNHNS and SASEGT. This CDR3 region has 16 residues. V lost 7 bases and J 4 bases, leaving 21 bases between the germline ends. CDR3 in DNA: TGTGCCAGCAATAAAGATGGGACCGGAGGAGCAGATACGCAGTATTTT. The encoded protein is CASNKDGTGGADTQYF.

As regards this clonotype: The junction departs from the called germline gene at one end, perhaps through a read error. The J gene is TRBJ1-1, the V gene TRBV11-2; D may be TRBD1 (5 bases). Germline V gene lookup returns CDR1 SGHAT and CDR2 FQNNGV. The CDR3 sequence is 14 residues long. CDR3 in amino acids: CASCFGGDRTEAFF. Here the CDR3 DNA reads TGTGCCAGCTGCTTTGGCGGGGACCGGACTGAAGCTTTCTTT.

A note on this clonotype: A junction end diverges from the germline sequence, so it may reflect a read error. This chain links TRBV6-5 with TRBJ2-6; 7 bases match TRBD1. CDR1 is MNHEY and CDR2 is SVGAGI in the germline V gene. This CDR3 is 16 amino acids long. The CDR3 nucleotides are TGTGCCAGCAGTAGGAGAGGGGGCTCTGGGGCCGACGTCCTGACTTTC. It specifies CASSRRGGSGADVLTF.